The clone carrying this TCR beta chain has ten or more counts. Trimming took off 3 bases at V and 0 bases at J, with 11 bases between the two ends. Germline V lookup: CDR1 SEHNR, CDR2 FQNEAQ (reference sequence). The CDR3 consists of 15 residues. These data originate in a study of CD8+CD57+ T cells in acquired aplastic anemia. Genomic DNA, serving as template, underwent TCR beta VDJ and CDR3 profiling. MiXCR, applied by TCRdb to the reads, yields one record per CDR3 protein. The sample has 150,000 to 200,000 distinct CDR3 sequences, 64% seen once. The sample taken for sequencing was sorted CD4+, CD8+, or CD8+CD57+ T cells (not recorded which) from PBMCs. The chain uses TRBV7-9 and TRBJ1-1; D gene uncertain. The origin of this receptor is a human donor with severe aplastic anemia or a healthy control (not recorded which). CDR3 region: CASSFVAGVNTEAFF. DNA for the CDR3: TGTGCCAGCAGCTTCGTAGCGGGTGTGAACACTGAAGCTTTCTTT.